The clone carrying this T cell receptor beta chain came up a few times. The data originate from a study of blood T cell repertoires in COVID-19. Overall study: The United States, Italy and Spain provided the acute and convalescent COVID-19 samples. T cells, B-cell-depleted T cells, or PBMCs supplied cDNA or gDNA.

Per the original methods: Reference gene primer amplification yielded estimated nucleated cell counts. The method was immunoSEQ multiplex PCR; TCRdb's version includes in-frame clones alone and lacks a portion of them. V and J calls and clone size come straight from that table; D and trimming were deduced from the DNA. The sample lists some 230,000 clones, approximately 84% occurring once. Sequenced sample: peripheral blood. The clonotype originates from a woman aged 60-75 years with acute or convalescent COVID-19.

CDR3 sequence (DNA): TGTGCCAGCAGCAGCCGGGACAGGGCCAATGTTTATGGCTACACCTTC. Translation: CASSSRDRANVYGYTF. V gene TRBV5-6 combines with J gene TRBJ1-2; 9 bases fit TRBD1. The CDR3 length is 16 residues. Trimming removed 4 bases from V and 5 bases from J; junction bases left unmatched: 12. In germline, CDR1 is SGHDT, CDR2 YYEEEE.